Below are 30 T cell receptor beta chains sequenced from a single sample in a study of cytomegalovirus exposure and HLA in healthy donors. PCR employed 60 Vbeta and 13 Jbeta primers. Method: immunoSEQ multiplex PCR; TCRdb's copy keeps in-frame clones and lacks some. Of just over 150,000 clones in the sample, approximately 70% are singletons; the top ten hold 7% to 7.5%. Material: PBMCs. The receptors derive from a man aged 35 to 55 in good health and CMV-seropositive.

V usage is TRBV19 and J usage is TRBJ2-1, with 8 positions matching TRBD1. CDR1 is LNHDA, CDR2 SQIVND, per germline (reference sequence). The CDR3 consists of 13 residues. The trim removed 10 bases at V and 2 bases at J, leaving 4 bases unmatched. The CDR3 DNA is TGTGCCACCAAACAGGGGGCCTACAATGAGCAGTTCTTC. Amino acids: CATKQGAYNEQFF.

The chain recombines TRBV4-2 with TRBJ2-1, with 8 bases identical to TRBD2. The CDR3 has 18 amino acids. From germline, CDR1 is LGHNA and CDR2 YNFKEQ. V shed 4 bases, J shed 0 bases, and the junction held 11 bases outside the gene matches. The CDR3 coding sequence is TGTGCCAGCAGCCGAAATATAGGGCTAGCGGGCTCCTACAATGAGCAGTTCTTC. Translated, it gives CASSRNIGLAGSYNEQFF.

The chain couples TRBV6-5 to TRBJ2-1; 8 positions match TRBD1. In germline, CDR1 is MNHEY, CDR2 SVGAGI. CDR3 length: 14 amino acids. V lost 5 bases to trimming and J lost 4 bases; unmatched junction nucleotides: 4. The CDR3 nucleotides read TGTGCCAGCAGTCCCCGGACAGGGTACAATGAGCAGTTCTTC. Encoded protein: CASSPRTGYNEQFF.

In DNA, the CDR3 is TGTGCCAGCAGTGCGGAGACCCAGTACTTC. Translated, it gives CASSAETQYF. The rearrangement joins TRBV6-6 to TRBJ2-5; no clear D. Trimming took 5 bases from V and 5 from J, leaving 3 bases between them. Germline lookup yields CDR1 MNHNY and CDR2 SVGAGI (reference sequence). This CDR3 comprises 10 residues.

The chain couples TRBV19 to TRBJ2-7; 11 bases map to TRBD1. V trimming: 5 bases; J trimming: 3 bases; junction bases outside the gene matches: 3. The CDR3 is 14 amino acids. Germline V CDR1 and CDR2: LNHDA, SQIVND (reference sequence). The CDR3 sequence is CASSPGQGDYEQYF. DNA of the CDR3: TGTGCCAGTAGTCCGGGACAGGGGGACTACGAGCAGTACTTC.

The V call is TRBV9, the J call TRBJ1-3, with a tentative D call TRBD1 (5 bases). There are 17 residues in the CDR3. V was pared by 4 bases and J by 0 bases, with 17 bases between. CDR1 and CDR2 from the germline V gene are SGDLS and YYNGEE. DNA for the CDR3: TGTGCCAGCAGCCCAAGGGGCACAGGCGGCTCTGGAAACACCATATATTTT. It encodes CASSPRGTGGSGNTIYF.

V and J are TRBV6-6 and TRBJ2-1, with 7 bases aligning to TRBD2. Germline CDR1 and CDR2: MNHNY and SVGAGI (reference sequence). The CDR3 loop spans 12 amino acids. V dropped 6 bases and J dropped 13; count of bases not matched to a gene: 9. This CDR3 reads CASSTGRVGQFF. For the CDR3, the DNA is TGTGCCAGCAGCACTGGGAGGGTCGGACAGTTCTTC.

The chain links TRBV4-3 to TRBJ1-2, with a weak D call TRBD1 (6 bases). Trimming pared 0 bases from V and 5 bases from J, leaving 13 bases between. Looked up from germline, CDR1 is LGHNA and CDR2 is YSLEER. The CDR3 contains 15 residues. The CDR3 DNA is TGCGCCAGCAGCCAAGATAACAGGGAGTGGTATGGCTACACCTTC. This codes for CASSQDNREWYGYTF.

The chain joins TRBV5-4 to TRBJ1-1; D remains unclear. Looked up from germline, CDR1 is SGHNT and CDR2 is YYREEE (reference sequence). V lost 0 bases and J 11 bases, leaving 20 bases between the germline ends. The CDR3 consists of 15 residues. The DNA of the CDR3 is TGTGCCAGCAGCTTGGCCGTCGGCGGTGGAGAAAGGGCTTTCTTT. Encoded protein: CASSLAVGGGERAFF.

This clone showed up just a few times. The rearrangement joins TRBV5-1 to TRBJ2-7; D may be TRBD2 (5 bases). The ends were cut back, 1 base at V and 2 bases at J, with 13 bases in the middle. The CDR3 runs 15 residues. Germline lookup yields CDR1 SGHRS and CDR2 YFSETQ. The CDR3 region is CASSLSWTGTYEQYF. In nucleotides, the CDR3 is TGCGCCAGCAGCTTGTCCTGGACGGGAACCTACGAGCAGTACTTC.

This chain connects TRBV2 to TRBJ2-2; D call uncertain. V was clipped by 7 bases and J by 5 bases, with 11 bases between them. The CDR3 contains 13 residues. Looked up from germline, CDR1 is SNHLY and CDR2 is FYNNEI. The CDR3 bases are TGTGCCAGCACCACGATTCTAACCGGGGAGCTGTTTTTT. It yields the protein CASTTILTGELFF.

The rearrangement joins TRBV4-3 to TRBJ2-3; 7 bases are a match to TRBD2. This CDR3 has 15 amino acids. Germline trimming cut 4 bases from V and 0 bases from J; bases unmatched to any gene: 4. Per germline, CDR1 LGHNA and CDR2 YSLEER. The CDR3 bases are TGCGCCAGCAGCCCCGGACTAGTTAGCACAGATACGCAGTATTTT. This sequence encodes CASSPGLVSTDTQYF.

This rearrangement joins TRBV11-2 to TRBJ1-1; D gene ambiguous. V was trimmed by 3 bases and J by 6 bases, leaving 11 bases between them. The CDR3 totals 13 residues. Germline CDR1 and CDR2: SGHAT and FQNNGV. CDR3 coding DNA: TGTGCCAGCAGCTTCTCGACCGGGGCTGAAGCTTTCTTT. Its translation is CASSFSTGAEAFF.

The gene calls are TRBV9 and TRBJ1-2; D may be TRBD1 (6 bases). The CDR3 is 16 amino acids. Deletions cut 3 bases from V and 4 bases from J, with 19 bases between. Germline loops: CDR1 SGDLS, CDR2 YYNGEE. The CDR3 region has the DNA TGTGCCAGCAGCGAGGGGGGCGGGGGCGCGAGCTATGGCTACACCTTC. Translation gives CASSEGGGGASYGYTF.

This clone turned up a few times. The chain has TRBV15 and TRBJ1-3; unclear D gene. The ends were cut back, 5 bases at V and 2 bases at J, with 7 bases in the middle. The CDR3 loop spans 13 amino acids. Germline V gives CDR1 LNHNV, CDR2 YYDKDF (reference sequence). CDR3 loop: CATSLSPGNTIYF. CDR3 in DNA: TGTGCCACCAGCCTTTCCCCTGGAAACACCATATATTTT.

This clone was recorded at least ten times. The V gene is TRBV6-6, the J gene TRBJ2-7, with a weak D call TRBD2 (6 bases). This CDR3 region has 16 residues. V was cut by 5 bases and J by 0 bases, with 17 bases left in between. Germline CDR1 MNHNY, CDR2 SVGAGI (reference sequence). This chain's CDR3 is CASSPPKGSGSYEQYF. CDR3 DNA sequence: TGTGCCAGCAGTCCCCCTAAGGGTAGCGGCTCCTACGAGCAGTACTTC.

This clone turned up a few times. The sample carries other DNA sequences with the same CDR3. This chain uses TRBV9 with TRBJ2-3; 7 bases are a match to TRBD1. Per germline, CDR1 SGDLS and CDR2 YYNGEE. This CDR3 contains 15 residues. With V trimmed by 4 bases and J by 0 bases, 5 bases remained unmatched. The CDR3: CASSLWDSSTDTQYF. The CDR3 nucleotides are TGTGCCAGCAGCCTCTGGGACAGTAGCACAGATACGCAGTATTTT. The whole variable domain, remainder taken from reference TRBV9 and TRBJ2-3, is DSGVTQTPKHLITATGQRVTLRCSPRSGDLSVYWYQQSLDQGLQFLIQYYNGEERAKGNILERFSAQQFPDLHSELNLSSLELGDSALYFCASSLWDSSTDTQYFGPGTRLTVL.

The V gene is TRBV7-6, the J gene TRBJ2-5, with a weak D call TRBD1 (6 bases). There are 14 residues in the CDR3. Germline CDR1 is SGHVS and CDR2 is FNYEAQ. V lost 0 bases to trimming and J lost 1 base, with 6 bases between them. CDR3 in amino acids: CASSLATGQETQYF. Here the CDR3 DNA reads TGTGCCAGCAGCTTAGCGACAGGCCAAGAGACCCAGTACTTC.

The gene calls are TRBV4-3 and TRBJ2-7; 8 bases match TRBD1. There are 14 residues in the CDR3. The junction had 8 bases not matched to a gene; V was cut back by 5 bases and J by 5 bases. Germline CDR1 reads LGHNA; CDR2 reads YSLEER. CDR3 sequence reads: CASSWAGQGNEQYF. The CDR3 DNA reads TGCGCCAGCAGCTGGGCCGGACAGGGAAACGAGCAGTACTTC.

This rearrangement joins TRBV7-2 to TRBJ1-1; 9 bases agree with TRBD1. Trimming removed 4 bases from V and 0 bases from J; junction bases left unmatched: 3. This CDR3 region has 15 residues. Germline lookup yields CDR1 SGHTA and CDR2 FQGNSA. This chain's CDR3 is CASSSTGGLNTEAFF. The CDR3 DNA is TGTGCCAGCAGCTCGACAGGGGGGCTGAACACTGAAGCTTTCTTT.

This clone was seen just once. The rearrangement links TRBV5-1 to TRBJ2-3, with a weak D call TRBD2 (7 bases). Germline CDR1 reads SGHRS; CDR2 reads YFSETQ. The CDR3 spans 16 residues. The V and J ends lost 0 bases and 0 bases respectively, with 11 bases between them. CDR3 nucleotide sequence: TGCGCCAGCAGCTTGGGGCGGGGGCCGAGCACAGATACGCAGTATTTT. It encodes CASSLGRGPSTDTQYF.

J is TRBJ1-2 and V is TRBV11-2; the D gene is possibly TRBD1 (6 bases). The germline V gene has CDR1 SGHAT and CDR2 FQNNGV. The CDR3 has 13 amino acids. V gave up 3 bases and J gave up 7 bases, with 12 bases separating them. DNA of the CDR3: TGTGCCAGCAGCTTGGGGCAGGGGTGTGGCTACACCTTC. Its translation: CASSLGQGCGYTF. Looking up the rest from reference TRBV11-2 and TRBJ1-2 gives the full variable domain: EAGVAQSPRYKIIEKRQSVAFWCNPISGHATLYWYQQILGQGPKLLIQFQNNGVVDDSQLPKDRFSAERLKGVDSTLKIQPAKLEDSAVYLCASSLGQGCGYTFGSGTRLTVV.

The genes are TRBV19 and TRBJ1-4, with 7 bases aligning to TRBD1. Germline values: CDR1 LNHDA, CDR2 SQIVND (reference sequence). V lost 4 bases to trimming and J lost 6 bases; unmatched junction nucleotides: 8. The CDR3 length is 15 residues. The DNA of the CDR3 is TGTGCCAGTAGTAGGGACAGCAGATCCTATGAAAAACTGTTTTTT. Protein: CASSRDSRSYEKLFF.

This CDR3 reads CASSSSGGWGTDTQYF. The CDR3 coding sequence is TGTGCCAGCAGCTCCAGCGGGGGCTGGGGCACAGATACGCAGTATTTT. The rearrangement joins TRBV9 to TRBJ2-3; 8 bases fit TRBD2. J gave up 1 base and V 4 bases, and 8 bases lay outside the gene matches. Germline V gene sequence: CDR1 SGDLS, CDR2 YYNGEE. The CDR3 is made up of 16 amino acids.

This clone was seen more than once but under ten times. Here the CDR3 DNA reads TGTGCCAGTAGTACGAAGACAGGGAGCACTGAAGCTTTCTTT. It yields the protein CASSTKTGSTEAFF. This chain uses TRBV19 with TRBJ1-1, with 7 bases identical to TRBD1. The CDR3 covers 14 residues. With 4 bases clipped from V and 4 bases from J, the junction kept 6 bases outside the gene matches. CDR1 is LNHDA, CDR2 SQIVND, per germline (reference sequence).

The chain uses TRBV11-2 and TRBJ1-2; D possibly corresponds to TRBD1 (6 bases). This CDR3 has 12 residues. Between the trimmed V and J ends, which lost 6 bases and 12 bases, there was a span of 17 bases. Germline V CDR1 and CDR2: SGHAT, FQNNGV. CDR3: CASSPGGARHTF. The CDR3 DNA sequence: TGTGCCAGCAGTCCTGGGGGGGCCAGGCACACCTTC.

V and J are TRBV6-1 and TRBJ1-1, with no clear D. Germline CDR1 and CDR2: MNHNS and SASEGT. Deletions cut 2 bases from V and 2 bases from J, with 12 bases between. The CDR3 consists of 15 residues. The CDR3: CASSESMFLNTEAFF. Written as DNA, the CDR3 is TGTGCCAGCAGTGAATCAATGTTTCTAAACACTGAAGCTTTCTTT.

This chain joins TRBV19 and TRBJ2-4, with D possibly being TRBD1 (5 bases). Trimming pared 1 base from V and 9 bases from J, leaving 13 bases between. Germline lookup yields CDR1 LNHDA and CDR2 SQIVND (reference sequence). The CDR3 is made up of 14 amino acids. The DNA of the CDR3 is TGTGCCAGTAGTATAGGAGCAGGGTCCGGCATTCAGTACTTC. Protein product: CASSIGAGSGIQYF. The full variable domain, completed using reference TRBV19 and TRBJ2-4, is DGGITQSPKYLFRKEGQNVTLSCEQNLNHDAMYWYRQDPGQGLRLIYYSQIVNDFQKGDIAEGYSVSREKKESFPLTVTSAQKNPTAFYLCASSIGAGSGIQYFGAGTRLSVL.

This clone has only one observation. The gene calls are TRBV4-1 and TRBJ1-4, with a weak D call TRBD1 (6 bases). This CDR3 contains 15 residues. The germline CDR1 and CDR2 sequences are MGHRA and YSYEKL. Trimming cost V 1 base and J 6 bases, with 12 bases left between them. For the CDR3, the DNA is TGCGCCAGCAGCCAAGTGGGGGCAAGGTATGAAAAACTGTTTTTT. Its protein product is CASSQVGARYEKLFF.

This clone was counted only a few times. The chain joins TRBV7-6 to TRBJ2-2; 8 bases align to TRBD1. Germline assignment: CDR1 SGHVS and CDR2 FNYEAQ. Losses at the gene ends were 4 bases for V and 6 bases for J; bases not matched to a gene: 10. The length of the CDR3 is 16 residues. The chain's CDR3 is CASSWGVAGGPGELFF. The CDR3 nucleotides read TGTGCCAGCAGCTGGGGAGTGGCAGGGGGCCCCGGGGAGCTGTTTTTT.